The source of this T cell receptor (beta chain) is a study of blood T cell repertoires in COVID-19. Looking at the study overall: Sites across the United States, Italy and Spain contributed samples from acute and convalescent COVID-19. Sample material is recorded as cDNA or gDNA derived from T cells, B-cell-depleted T cells, or PBMCs.

V lost 1 base and J lost 2, with 15 bases in between. CDR1 is LGHNA, CDR2 YNFKEQ, per germline. The CDR3 loop spans 16 amino acids. Study processing details: Scientists estimated how many nucleated cells there were by amplifying reference gene primers. Only in-frame clones appear in the TCRdb table, and some are missing; sequencing was by immunoSEQ multiplex PCR. V and J calls and clone size are given by that table; D and trimming were obtained from the DNA. The sample holds tens of thousands of clones, more than 90% seen once. This receptor was taken from a human donor in a cohort sampled during active COVID-19. Sequenced: peripheral blood. J is TRBJ2-7 and V is TRBV4-2; tentatively, D is TRBD2 (6 bases). CDR3 nucleotides: TGTGCCAGCAGCCAAGCGCGGGGCGGCGGAACCTACGAGCAGTACTTC. Translating gives CASSQARGGGTYEQYF.